Below are 20 T cell receptor beta chains sequenced from a single sample in a study of shared clonotypes between healthy human individuals (TCRdb year 2020). Library prep was done by the immunoSEQ multiplex PCR assay. In its TCRdb copy, this immuneACCESS table keeps in-frame sequences only and misses some clones. Where compared with another copy, unresolved V genes explain less than half of these, and the others have no known cause. Across this sample there are about 670,000 clones, with approximately 79% seen only once. Jointly, the top ten make up approximately 1.8% of the sample. The sequencing sample was made of memory CD4+ T cells sorted from blood. Explained via the paper, the cell subset or site label denotes: CD45RA-negative fraction. The source is a woman in her twenties or thirties in good health.

This clone occurred once. The CDR3 coding sequence is TGTGCCAGTAGTATGTTGAGGGGACGGGGCGACGAAAAACTGTTTTTT. The encoded protein is CASSMLRGRGDEKLFF. The V call is TRBV19, the J call TRBJ1-4; the D gene is possibly TRBD1 (5 bases). The germline V gene encodes CDR1 LNHDA and CDR2 SQIVND (reference sequence). The germline V and J ends were trimmed by 3 bases and 8 bases, with 19 bases remaining between them. The CDR3 contains 16 residues.

With respect to this clone: Other nucleotide sequences in the sample specify the same CDR3. The chain links TRBV18 to TRBJ1-4; D perhaps matches TRBD1 (5 bases). The CDR3 is 13 amino acids. Germline loops: CDR1 KGHSH, CDR2 LQKENI. Trimming took off 5 bases at V and 1 base at J, with 5 bases between the two ends. The CDR3 DNA follows: TGTGCCAGCTCAAGGGGAACTAATGAAAAACTGTTTTTT. It specifies CASSRGTNEKLFF.

The J gene is TRBJ1-5, the V gene TRBV2; unclear D gene. CDR1 SNHLY and CDR2 FYNNEI come from the germline V gene. Trimming removed 1 base at V and 0 bases at J, with 7 bases between. The CDR3 totals 15 residues. CDR3 nucleotides: TGTGCCAGCAGTGAAGAGCAGACTAGCAATCAGCCCCAGCATTTT. Translation: CASSEEQTSNQPQHF.

V gene TRBV7-9 combines with J gene TRBJ1-1; no reliable D call. V was clipped by 4 bases and J by 0 bases, with 9 bases between them. This CDR3 is 14 amino acids long. The V gene's germline CDR1 is SEHNR and CDR2 FQNEAQ (reference sequence). The CDR3 DNA reads as TGTGCCAGCAGCTCTCCTCCAATGAACACTGAAGCTTTCTTT. It codes for CASSSPPMNTEAFF.

This clone was observed a handful of times. J is TRBJ2-7 and V is TRBV15; 9 bases fit TRBD1. V lost 0 bases, J lost 3 bases, and 9 bases stayed unmatched. The CDR3 has 17 amino acids. Germline V gene sequence: CDR1 LNHNV, CDR2 YYDKDF (reference sequence). CDR3 residues: CATSRERGTGLVYEQYF. CDR3 coding DNA: TGTGCCACCAGCAGAGAGAGGGGGACAGGGCTTGTCTACGAGCAGTACTTC.

The chain couples TRBV7-2 to TRBJ2-3, with a tentative D call TRBD2 (5 bases). With 6 bases removed from V and 2 bases from J, the gap between germline ends came to 12 bases. This CDR3 has 14 residues. Germline V gene lookup returns CDR1 SGHTA and CDR2 FQGNSA. In DNA, the CDR3 is TGTGCCAGCAGGATCAGCGGATACACAGATACGCAGTATTTT. Translating gives CASRISGYTDTQYF. Variable domain in full (rest from reference TRBV7-2 and TRBJ2-3): GAGVSQSPSNKVTEKGKDVELRCDPISGHTALYWYRQSLGQGLEFLIYFQGNSAPDKSGLPSDRFSAERTGGSVSTLTIQRTQQEDSAVYLCASRISGYTDTQYFGPGTRLTVL.

The rearrangement uses TRBV19 and TRBJ2-2; tentatively, D is TRBD2 (5 bases). CDR1 LNHDA and CDR2 SQIVND come from the germline V gene (reference sequence). The CDR3 is 14 residues long. V was clipped by 5 bases and J by 4 bases, with 11 bases between them. The CDR3 DNA reads as TGTGCCAGTAGTTCTGGGAGCGGCACCGGGGAGCTGTTTTTT. The encoded protein is CASSSGSGTGELFF.

This chain uses TRBV30 with TRBJ2-7; D is possibly TRBD1 (6 bases). This CDR3 spans 15 amino acids. Germline V gives CDR1 GTSNPN, CDR2 SVGIG (reference sequence). The V end was cut by 5 bases, the J end by 0 bases, with 17 bases between. The DNA for the CDR3 is TGTGCCTGGTCCGTCGAGAGGGGGAGCTCCTACGAGCAGTACTTC. Its protein is CAWSVERGSSYEQYF.

To note about this clone: A read error may account for a junction end that differs from germline. The chain recombines TRBV6-5 with TRBJ2-7, with D uncertain. This CDR3 is built from 12 residues. In germline, CDR1 is MNHEY, CDR2 SVGAGI. CDR3 nucleotide sequence: TGTGCCATCAGTGGTCCCGCCCACGAGCAGTACTTC. It encodes CAISGPAHEQYF.

V gene TRBV29-1 combines with J gene TRBJ1-2; the D is unclear. CDR1 and CDR2 from the germline V gene are SQVTM and ANQGSEA. This CDR3 contains 11 residues. V gave up 6 bases and J gave up 2 bases, with 7 bases separating them. CDR3 loop: CSVSGNYGYTF. CDR3 DNA sequence: TGCAGCGTGTCCGGGAACTATGGCTACACCTTC.

This clone was detected a few times. The chain carries TRBV2 and TRBJ2-5; a weak D match, TRBD1 (5 bases). In germline, CDR1 is SNHLY, CDR2 FYNNEI. V was shortened by 3 bases and J by 4 bases, with 12 bases between the two germline ends. This CDR3 is 14 amino acids long. This CDR3 reads CASSEEQGPETQYF. The CDR3 region has the DNA TGTGCCAGCAGTGAGGAGCAGGGCCCAGAGACCCAGTACTTC.

The gene calls are TRBV7-9 and TRBJ1-3; D is ambiguous. The CDR3 consists of 17 residues. V lost 5 bases and J lost 1, with 18 bases in between. The germline V gene encodes CDR1 SEHNR and CDR2 FQNEAQ (reference sequence). The CDR3 protein is CASSKSPLGKSGNTIYF. In DNA form, the CDR3 reads TGTGCCAGCAGCAAATCGCCATTGGGGAAATCTGGAAACACCATATATTTT.

This clone was seen a single time. The chain recombines TRBV5-4 with TRBJ2-3, with D maybe TRBD2 (6 bases). The germline V gene encodes CDR1 SGHNT and CDR2 YYREEE (reference sequence). The V end lost 5 bases, the J end lost 2 bases, and 15 bases lay between the germline ends. The CDR3 covers 15 residues. CDR3 in amino acids: CASRHGSRNTDTQYF. CDR3 in DNA: TGTGCCAGCAGGCACGGGAGTCGCAACACAGATACGCAGTATTTT.

J is TRBJ2-7 and V is TRBV5-1; 12 bases line up with TRBD2. The CDR3 spans 15 residues. Germline V gene lookup returns CDR1 SGHRS and CDR2 YFSETQ. The trim removed 4 bases at V and 5 bases at J, leaving 7 bases unmatched. In DNA, the CDR3 is TGCGCCAGCAGCCCCAGACTAGCGGGAGACCACGAGCAGTACTTC. Its translation is CASSPRLAGDHEQYF.

The genes are TRBV7-2 and TRBJ2-5, with D unresolved. The CDR3 contains 12 residues. Germline V gene lookup returns CDR1 SGHTA and CDR2 FQGNSA. V was clipped by 7 bases and J by 7 bases, with 13 bases between them. CDR3 coding DNA: TGTGCCAGCACCAGGCCTGGCGGGACCCAGTACTTC. The encoded protein is CASTRPGGTQYF.

This chain links TRBV30 with TRBJ2-3, with 11 nucleotides matching TRBD2. This CDR3 has 14 amino acids. Germline CDR1 reads GTSNPN; CDR2 reads SVGIG (reference sequence). Trimming at V came to 3 bases and at J to 4 bases, leaving 3 bases not matched to a gene. The CDR3 loop reads CAWRIAGGPDTQYF. CDR3 DNA sequence: TGTGCCTGGAGGATAGCGGGAGGGCCAGATACGCAGTATTTT. The complete variable domain, with remaining parts taken from reference TRBV30 and TRBJ2-3, reads SQTIHQWPATLVQPVGSPLSLECTVEGTSNPNLYWYRQAAGRGLQLLFYSVGIGQISSEVPQNLSASRPQDRQFILSSKKLLLSDSGFYLCAWRIAGGPDTQYFGPGTRLTVL.

The chain recombines TRBV4-1 with TRBJ2-5, with TRBD2 matching over 12 bases. The DNA end is a closer match to TRBJ2-7, so the J assignment may be wrong. Looked up from germline, CDR1 is MGHRA and CDR2 is YSYEKL. The CDR3 covers 16 residues. This chain's CDR3 is CASSQPLAGGPYEQYF. CDR3 nucleotide sequence: TGCGCCAGCAGCCAACCGCTAGCGGGAGGGCCCTACGAGCAGTACTTC.

This clone was seen more than once but under ten times. CDR3 DNA sequence: TGTGCCAGCAGTCTATCTGGGATCCGCTATGGCTACACCTTC. Translation: CASSLSGIRYGYTF. V usage is TRBV2 and J usage is TRBJ1-2, with no clear D. CDR3 length equals 14 residues. V lost 5 bases, J lost 4 bases, and 14 bases lay in between. The germline CDR1 and CDR2 sequences are SNHLY and FYNNEI.

The V gene is TRBV14, the J gene TRBJ2-5, with D possibly being TRBD1 or TRBD2 (6 bases each). Germline lookup yields CDR1 SGHDN and CDR2 FVKESK. The CDR3 is 13 amino acids. The ends were cut back, 0 bases at V and 12 bases at J, with 14 bases in the middle. The CDR3 reads CASSQDFGGREYF. As DNA, the CDR3 is TGTGCCAGCAGCCAAGATTTCGGGGGCCGAGAGTACTTC.

The J gene is TRBJ2-7, the V gene TRBV28, with 7 bases fitting TRBD1. CDR3 length: 12 residues. With 6 bases clipped from V and 3 bases from J, the junction kept 2 bases outside the gene matches. CDR1 MDHEN and CDR2 SYDVKM come from the germline V gene. The chain's CDR3 is CASRGDSYEQYF. DNA for the CDR3: TGTGCCAGCAGGGGGGACAGCTACGAGCAGTACTTC.